The clone carrying this T cell receptor (beta chain) came up a few times. This entry comes from a study of blood T cell repertoires in COVID-19. Study background: COVID-19 samples from acute and convalescent phases originated in the United States, Italy and Spain. T cells, B-cell-depleted T cells, or PBMCs supplied cDNA or gDNA.

Original methodology: Scientists estimated how many nucleated cells there were by amplifying reference gene primers. Some clones are missing from TCRdb's copy, which holds only in-frame ones; the method was immunoSEQ multiplex PCR. The V and J calls and clone size come from that table; D and trimming were worked out from the DNA. The table shows about 280,000 clones, with 87% occurring only once. Material: peripheral blood. The clonotype comes from a woman aged 45-65 years who had recovered from COVID-19.

In DNA, the CDR3 is TGTGCCAGTAGTAGCCAGAGGGTCACCTTCTACGAGCAGTACTTC. Translating gives CASSSQRVTFYEQYF. V gene TRBV19 combines with J gene TRBJ2-7, with D maybe TRBD2 (5 bases). CDR1 is LNHDA and CDR2 is SQIVND in the germline V gene (reference sequence). Trimming cost V 4 bases and J 3 bases, with 16 bases left between them. The CDR3 runs 15 residues.